These 29 T cell receptor beta chains came from one sample sequenced in a study of PD-1 blockade in classical Hodgkin lymphoma. Sequencing used immunoSEQ multiplex PCR; TCRdb keeps in-frame clones, though not all of them. This table holds 20,000 or so clones, more than 75% found once. Every patient relapsed after autologous stem cell transplantation, and brentuximab vedotin exposure varied. The specimen was peripheral blood mononuclear cells (PBMCs), collected before the second cycle of nivolumab. The receptors originated from a human donor with classical Hodgkin lymphoma.

Points on this clone: The sample has other DNA sequences that encode this CDR3 too. J is TRBJ1-1 and V is TRBV7-9; D ambiguous. Per germline, CDR1 SEHNR and CDR2 FQNEAQ (reference sequence). The CDR3 is 11 residues long. V shed 4 bases and J shed 4 bases, with 4 bases lying between them. CDR3 nucleotide sequence: TGTGCCAGCAGCTCCTCCACTGAAGCTTTCTTT. This codes for CASSSSTEAFF.

The chain combines TRBV6-6 with TRBJ1-4; D gene unclear. Per the germline V gene, CDR1 is MNHNY and CDR2 is SVGAGI (reference sequence). V dropped 0 bases and J dropped 7 bases, with 12 bases sitting between them. This CDR3 contains 15 residues. Written as DNA, the CDR3 is TGTGCCAGCAGTTACTCTTGGGGAAGCGTTGAAAAACTGTTTTTT. Translated, it gives CASSYSWGSVEKLFF.

This clone was detected once. The rearrangement uses TRBV29-1 and TRBJ2-5; a possible D gene is TRBD2 (6 bases). Trimming stripped 7 bases from V and 5 bases from J, with 14 bases between. Germline assignment: CDR1 SQVTM and CDR2 ANQGSEA. The CDR3 covers 12 residues. The CDR3 region has the DNA TGCAGCGGGGCGGGGTACGGGGAGACCCAGTACTTC. Translating gives CSGAGYGETQYF.

The chain recombines TRBV2 with TRBJ1-2, with a tentative D call TRBD1 (5 bases). With 4 bases removed from V and 5 bases from J, the gap between germline ends came to 8 bases. Germline V gene sequence: CDR1 SNHLY, CDR2 FYNNEI. The CDR3 is 12 residues long. The CDR3 sequence: CASSGQGYGYTF. CDR3 in DNA: TGTGCCAGCAGTGGGCAGGGATATGGCTACACCTTC.

The V and J genes are TRBV11-2 and TRBJ2-5; 13 nucleotides line up with TRBD2. Germline CDR1 SGHAT, CDR2 FQNNGV. This CDR3 spans 16 amino acids. Trimming cost V 3 bases and J 5 bases; bases outside gene matches: 6. CDR3 region: CASSLGGLAGVETQYF. CDR3 bases: TGTGCCAGCAGCTTGGGAGGACTAGCGGGAGTGGAGACCCAGTACTTC.

The rearrangement uses TRBV30 and TRBJ2-3; D unclear. The CDR3 runs to 12 residues. The V end was cut by 5 bases, the J end by 0 bases, with 6 bases between. From germline, CDR1 is GTSNPN and CDR2 SVGIG (reference sequence). The CDR3: CAWDLSTDTQYF. CDR3 DNA: TGTGCCTGGGACCTTAGCACAGATACGCAGTATTTT.

The chain employs TRBV11-2 and TRBJ2-7, with 7 bases fitting TRBD1. Germline V gene data show CDR1 as SGHAT and CDR2 as FQNNGV. Losses at the gene ends were 5 bases for V and 2 bases for J; bases not matched to a gene: 9. This CDR3 is 15 amino acids long. In DNA, the CDR3 is TGTGCCAGCAGCCCCGACCGGGACAGAACCTACGAGCAGTACTTC. Residues: CASSPDRDRTYEQYF. The whole variable domain, filled in from reference TRBV11-2 and TRBJ2-7, reads EAGVAQSPRYKIIEKRQSVAFWCNPISGHATLYWYQQILGQGPKLLIQFQNNGVVDDSQLPKDRFSAERLKGVDSTLKIQPAKLEDSAVYLCASSPDRDRTYEQYFGPGTRLTVT.

The rearrangement links TRBV7-9 to TRBJ2-7, with TRBD2 matching 7 bases. Trimming took 1 base from V and 0 from J; bases not matched to a gene: 12. Germline V gene lookup returns CDR1 SEHNR and CDR2 FQNEAQ (reference sequence). This CDR3 spans 18 amino acids. The DNA of the CDR3 is TGTGCCAGCAGCTTAGATCTTCACAGCGGGACGATCTCCTACGAGCAGTACTTC. This translates into CASSLDLHSGTISYEQYF.

This chain links TRBV25-1 with TRBJ2-7, with unresolved D. CDR1 is MGHDK and CDR2 is SYGVNS in the germline V gene. This CDR3 region has 15 residues. V lost 3 bases to trimming and J lost 5 bases, with 17 bases between them. CDR3 sequence reads: CASSDRTRKWNEQYF. The CDR3 bases are TGTGCCAGCAGTGACCGAACCAGGAAGTGGAACGAGCAGTACTTC.

This sequence joins TRBV15 and TRBJ2-7; D is possibly TRBD1 (6 bases). The CDR3 loop spans 15 amino acids. Between the trimmed V and J ends, which lost 0 bases and 4 bases, there was a span of 13 bases. Germline V gene sequence: CDR1 LNHNV, CDR2 YYDKDF (reference sequence). The CDR3 here is CATSREAQGRYEQYF. The CDR3 nucleotides read TGTGCCACCAGCAGAGAAGCACAGGGTCGGTACGAGCAGTACTTC.

The chain couples TRBV28 to TRBJ2-1, with D maybe TRBD2 (6 bases). The CDR3 sequence is 13 residues long. V lost 6 bases, J lost 5 bases, and 11 bases lay in between. The germline gives CDR1 MDHEN, CDR2 SYDVKM. The CDR3 reads CASRRDVDNEQFF. The CDR3 DNA sequence: TGTGCCAGCAGGCGGGACGTAGACAATGAGCAGTTCTTC.

This chain links TRBV10-2 with TRBJ2-3; 11 bases agree with TRBD2. The junction had 1 base not matched to a gene; V was cut back by 4 bases and J by 1 base. The germline CDR1 and CDR2 sequences are WSHSY and SAAADI. The CDR3 runs to 15 residues. CDR3 residues: CASSVTSGGTDTQYF. DNA for the CDR3: TGCGCCAGCAGTGTGACTAGCGGGGGCACAGATACGCAGTATTTT.

This chain connects TRBV6-5 to TRBJ2-7; 12 bases are shared with TRBD1. Trimming cost V 7 bases and J 8 bases; bases outside gene matches: 6. The CDR3 length is 13 residues. CDR1 is MNHEY, CDR2 SVGAGI, per germline. DNA for the CDR3: TGTGCCAGCAAGACCGGGACAGGGGGCAAGCAGTACTTC. It codes for CASKTGTGGKQYF.

This clone was counted once. Here the CDR3 DNA reads TGTGCCAGTAAAGTAGACCCCTCCGCGCGCAATGAGCAGTTCTTC. Translated, it gives CASKVDPSARNEQFF. This chain links TRBV19 with TRBJ2-1; no firm D call. Germline-derived CDR1 and CDR2 are LNHDA and SQIVND (reference sequence). Trimming stripped 7 bases from V and 6 bases from J, with 19 bases between. The CDR3 covers 15 residues.

This sequence joins TRBV5-4 and TRBJ2-2; no definite D call. The germline gives CDR1 SGHNT, CDR2 YYREEE (reference sequence). The length of the CDR3 is 16 residues. V shed 4 bases and J shed 3 bases, with 16 bases lying between them. CDR3 bases: TGTGCCAGCAGCGCATATAGAGACGGTTACACCGGGGAGCTGTTTTTT. Its translation: CASSAYRDGYTGELFF.

The V and J genes are TRBV28 and TRBJ2-3; D is possibly TRBD1 (6 bases). CDR3 length equals 12 residues. CDR1 and CDR2 from the germline V gene are MDHEN and SYDVKM. Between the trimmed V and J ends, which lost 10 bases and 1 base, there was a span of 9 bases. The CDR3: CATWTGTDTQYF. The CDR3 nucleotides are TGTGCCACATGGACAGGCACAGATACGCAGTATTTT. Together with reference TRBV28 and TRBJ2-3, the CDR3 gives the full variable domain: DVKVTQSSRYLVKRTGEKVFLECVQDMDHENMFWYRQDPGLGLRLIYFSYDVKMKEKGDIPEGYSVSREKKERFSLILESASTNQTSMYLCATWTGTDTQYFGPGTRLTVL.

This clone was observed a few times. This chain connects TRBV10-3 to TRBJ2-2; D is undetermined. The CDR3 extends over 14 amino acids. V was pared by 7 bases and J by 2 bases, with 11 bases between. CDR1 and CDR2 (germline): ENHRY, SYGVKD. CDR3 coding DNA: TGTGCCATCACATGGACCGGCAACACCGGGGAGCTGTTTTTT. It encodes CAITWTGNTGELFF.

The genes are TRBV13 and TRBJ2-5, with 8 nucleotides matching TRBD2. This CDR3 spans 15 amino acids. J gave up 5 bases and V 4 bases, and 9 bases lay outside the gene matches. The germline gives CDR1 PRHDT, CDR2 FYEKMQ (reference sequence). Written as DNA, the CDR3 is TGTGCCAGCAGCTATACCTTGGCGGGAGGTGAGACCCAGTACTTC. This codes for CASSYTLAGGETQYF.

This clone has just one count. The CDR3 reads CASSLGRLPNTEAFF. Written as DNA, the CDR3 is TGCGCCAGCAGTCTGGGAAGACTGCCGAACACTGAAGCTTTCTTT. The V gene is TRBV5-1, the J gene TRBJ1-1; D is unresolved. Germline loops: CDR1 SGHRS, CDR2 YFSETQ. V lost 5 bases and J 1 base, leaving 15 bases between the germline ends. The CDR3 loop spans 15 amino acids. Full variable domain (remainder filled in from reference TRBV5-1 and TRBJ1-1): KAGVTQTPRYLIKTRGQQVTLSCSPISGHRSVSWYQQTPGQGLQFLFEYFSETQRNKGNFPGRFSGRQFSNSRSEMNVSTLELGDSALYLCASSLGRLPNTEAFFGQGTRLTVV.

V gene TRBV10-3 combines with J gene TRBJ2-5; D is uncertain. The V end was cut by 4 bases, the J end by 2 bases, with 5 bases between. Germline lookup yields CDR1 ENHRY and CDR2 SYGVKD. This CDR3 has 12 residues. The CDR3 is CAISGSQETQYF. In DNA, the CDR3 is TGTGCCATCAGTGGGAGTCAAGAGACCCAGTACTTC.

The V and J genes are TRBV20-1 and TRBJ2-7; no clear D gene. V lost 0 bases, J lost 3 bases, and 3 bases lay in between. The germline gives CDR1 DFQATT, CDR2 SNEGSKA (reference sequence). This CDR3 has 11 amino acids. The CDR3 spells CSARDFYEQYF. The CDR3 DNA sequence: TGCAGTGCTAGAGATTTCTACGAGCAGTACTTC.

This clone appeared once. The J gene is TRBJ1-2, the V gene TRBV11-2, with TRBD1 as a possible D gene (5 bases). Germline CDR1 SGHAT, CDR2 FQNNGV. Trimming pared 6 bases from V and 8 bases from J, leaving 22 bases between. This CDR3 is 15 amino acids long. The CDR3 loop is CASSSPDWRQRGYTF. The CDR3 DNA reads as TGTGCCAGCAGTTCCCCAGACTGGAGACAGCGAGGCTACACCTTC.

V usage is TRBV25-1 and J usage is TRBJ1-2; TRBD1 is a possible D gene (6 bases). Per the germline V gene, CDR1 is MGHDK and CDR2 is SYGVNS. The CDR3 is 15 amino acids. Trimming pared 0 bases from V and 3 bases from J, leaving 11 bases between. CDR3 coding DNA: TGTGCCAGCAGTGAATACCCGGGGGCGGACTATGGCTACACCTTC. This encodes CASSEYPGADYGYTF.

This chain connects TRBV29-1 to TRBJ2-7, with 10 bases aligning to TRBD1. The germline CDR1 and CDR2 sequences are SQVTM and ANQGSEA. The CDR3 contains 11 residues. Unmatched junction bases numbered 3, after V lost 5 bases and J lost 8 bases. CDR3 coding DNA: TGCAGCGTTAAGACAGGGGGCCAGCAGTACTTC. It is translated as CSVKTGGQQYF.

The genes are TRBV7-5 and TRBJ2-1; the D call of TRBD2 is as the table states it, not checked on the DNA. TRBV7-5 is assigned pseudogene status. The CDR3 sequence is 16 residues long. Here the CDR3 reads CVRSSIRGGVVYEQFF. The DNA for the CDR3 is TGTGTCAGAAGCTCGATACGGGGTGGAGTTGTTTATGAGCAGTTCTTC.

The chain combines TRBV6-5 with TRBJ1-1, with unresolved D. Trimming removed 6 bases from V and 4 bases from J, with 18 bases in between. The CDR3 is 15 residues long. CDR1 MNHEY and CDR2 SVGAGI come from the germline V gene. DNA of the CDR3: TGTGCCAGCAGATATACCGGGTACGGCGTCACTGAAGCTTTCTTT. Amino acids: CASRYTGYGVTEAFF.

The J gene is TRBJ2-2, the V gene TRBV4-1, with 10 bases aligning to TRBD2. This CDR3 has 17 residues. Looked up from germline, CDR1 is MGHRA and CDR2 is YSYEKL. V dropped 8 bases and J dropped 1; count of bases not matched to a gene: 10. The CDR3 loop is CASSLIQRGGNTGELFF. DNA for the CDR3: TGCGCCAGCTCCCTTATACAGCGGGGGGGGAACACCGGGGAGCTGTTTTTT.

CDR3 residues: CASSGTDNNSPLHF. The DNA of the CDR3 is TGTGCCAGCAGTGGGACAGATAATAATTCACCCCTCCACTTT. The rearrangement uses TRBV2 and TRBJ1-6, with a possible D match to TRBD1 (6 bases). CDR1 is SNHLY and CDR2 is FYNNEI in the germline V gene. The CDR3 covers 14 residues. Deletions cut 4 bases from V and 5 bases from J, with 9 bases between.

The gene calls are TRBV9 and TRBJ2-1; 10 bases match TRBD2. The CDR3 spans 17 residues. V lost 2 bases, J lost 2 bases, and 7 bases stayed unmatched. Germline V gene data show CDR1 as SGDLS and CDR2 as YYNGEE. DNA for the CDR3: TGTGCCAGCAGCGTCCGACCCGGACTAGCGGCCTACAATGAGCAGTTCTTC. Translation: CASSVRPGLAAYNEQFF.